A single sample is the source of the 5 T cell receptor beta chains below, sequenced in a study of blood T cells in healthy people across ages. Alongside a J-beta primer mix, a sample-barcoded 5' primer served in a second PCR lasting 7 to 11 cycles. Each CDR3 protein is one row after TCRdb ran MiXCR on the 5' RACE reads. The sample consists of about 680,000 distinct CDR3 sequences, about 52% of them appearing once. Sequencing was done on a sample of blood. These receptors originate from a woman aged 55 to 70 in good health.

For the CDR3, the DNA is TGCAGTGCTAGAGATAGTAGGGCGAGCGGGAGTTCAGATACGCAGTATTTT. This translates into CSARDSRASGSSDTQYF. The chain joins TRBV20-1 to TRBJ2-3, with 8 bases fitting TRBD2. The trim removed 0 bases at V and 4 bases at J, leaving 12 bases unmatched. CDR1 and CDR2 (germline): DFQATT, SNEGSKA (reference sequence). This CDR3 has 17 amino acids.

This clonotype was seen a handful of times. This sequence may be a read error, since a much larger clone differs from it by one base. Here the CDR3 DNA reads TGTGCCGGCAGCTTTATGGAGACCCAGTACTTC. Encoded protein: CAGSFMETQYF. The chain employs TRBV7-2 and TRBJ2-5; D unresolved. CDR3 size: 11 residues. Germline V gene lookup returns CDR1 SGHTA and CDR2 FQGNSA.

The J gene is TRBJ1-2, the V gene TRBV24-1; the D is unclear. The germline V gene has CDR1 KGHDR and CDR2 SFDVKD. The CDR3 is 14 amino acids. V was trimmed by 4 bases and J by 5 bases, leaving 13 bases between them. The CDR3: CATSDHSAGYGYTF. The CDR3 region has the DNA TGTGCCACCAGTGACCATTCGGCCGGATATGGCTACACCTTC.

This clonotype turned up a few times. V usage is TRBV7-9 and J usage is TRBJ1-4; the D gene is possibly TRBD1 (6 bases). This CDR3 contains 18 residues. Per the germline V gene, CDR1 is SEHNR and CDR2 is FQNEAQ (reference sequence). V lost 2 bases, J lost 0 bases, and 16 bases lay in between. The chain's CDR3 is CASSLSGAGTATNEKLFF. DNA of the CDR3: TGTGCCAGCAGCTTATCAGGGGCCGGAACTGCAACTAATGAAAAACTGTTTTTT.

The chain employs TRBV7-2 and TRBJ2-1, with 7 bases fitting TRBD1. CDR1 is SGHTA, CDR2 FQGNSA, per germline. Trimming cost V 1 base and J 8 bases; bases outside gene matches: 2. There are 13 residues in the CDR3. CDR3 amino acids: CASSLGQGYEQFF. In DNA form, the CDR3 reads TGTGCCAGCAGCTTAGGACAGGGCTATGAGCAGTTCTTC.